This passage covers 13 T cell receptor beta chains from one sample sequenced in a study of T-cell memory formation after mild COVID-19. One entry per CDR3 protein results from TCRdb running MiXCR on the 5' RACE reads. Of 280,000 or so distinct CDR3 sequences detected, 7.5% to 9.5% appear once; the ten largest clones hold roughly 23%. Source material: PBMCs or a T cell subset sorted from them (not recorded which). All receptors come from a man younger than 35 who had mild COVID-19 (a few samples of this study predate the infection). Cell type and time point are not known.

This clonotype has a count of ten or more. V is TRBV5-1 and J is TRBJ2-5, with D possibly being TRBD1 (6 bases). Trimming took 4 bases from V and 4 from J, leaving 17 bases between them. The CDR3 covers 15 residues. Germline-derived CDR1 and CDR2 are SGHRS and YFSETQ. For the CDR3, the DNA is TGCGCCAGCAGCCTGCGATTTAACAGGGTAGAGACCCAGTACTTC. Translating gives CASSLRFNRVETQYF.

The chain has TRBV12-3 or TRBV12-4 and TRBJ1-1; tentatively, D is TRBD1 (5 bases). V lost 0 bases and J lost 11, with 16 bases in between. This CDR3 is 14 amino acids long. CDR3 nucleotide sequence: TGTGCCAGCAGTTTAGCCCCTGGCGCAGGGAGGGCTTTCTTT. It encodes CASSLAPGAGRAFF.

This clonotype was picked up many times. This chain uses TRBV12-3 or TRBV12-4 with TRBJ1-1; no clear D. Trimming pared 3 bases from V and 3 bases from J, leaving 11 bases between. This CDR3 contains 14 residues. This chain's CDR3 is CASSFGPADTEAFF. CDR3 in DNA: TGTGCCAGCAGTTTCGGCCCGGCGGACACTGAAGCTTTCTTT.

The V gene is TRBV24-1, the J gene TRBJ2-5, with 9 bases matching TRBD2. V shed 4 bases and J 2 bases; nucleotides not matched to a gene: 10. Looked up from germline, CDR1 is KGHDR and CDR2 is SFDVKD. The CDR3 is 17 amino acids. For the CDR3, the DNA is TGTGCCACCAGTGACACCCTGGAGAGCGGGGGGCAAGAGACCCAGTACTTC. This gives the protein CATSDTLESGGQETQYF.

This clonotype was seen a handful of times. The chain links TRBV9 to TRBJ1-6; weak D call: TRBD1 (6 bases). CDR1 is SGDLS, CDR2 YYNGEE, per germline. The length of the CDR3 is 15 residues. The ends were cut back, 3 bases at V and 9 bases at J, with 16 bases in the middle. The CDR3 protein is CASSGGTGNGSPLHF. The CDR3 nucleotides are TGTGCCAGCAGCGGAGGAACAGGGAACGGTTCACCCCTCCACTTT.

This clonotype has a handful of counts. The chain employs TRBV4-3 and TRBJ2-7, with D possibly matching TRBD1 (5 bases). With 0 bases removed from V and 4 bases from J, the gap between germline ends came to 16 bases. This CDR3 comprises 16 residues. Germline-derived CDR1 and CDR2 are LGHNA and YSLEER. DNA of the CDR3: TGCGCCAGCAGCCAAGAGGTATCCAGGGTTACTTACGAGCAGTACTTC. Its translation is CASSQEVSRVTYEQYF.

There are a few counts of this clonotype. DNA for the CDR3: TGCGCCAGCAGCTTGAAGTTCGTGAACACTGAAGCTTTCTTT. Translation gives CASSLKFVNTEAFF. The genes are TRBV5-1 and TRBJ1-1, with D unclear. CDR1 is SGHRS and CDR2 is YFSETQ in the germline V gene. The V end lost 1 base, the J end lost 0 bases, and 7 bases lay between the germline ends. This CDR3 is built from 14 residues.

In this sample, this clonotype turned up a few times. This chain links TRBV7-2 with TRBJ2-6; no clear D gene. V lost 5 bases to trimming and J lost 2 bases, with 10 bases between them. The germline V gene encodes CDR1 SGHTA and CDR2 FQGNSA. This CDR3 is built from 15 residues. The CDR3 nucleotides are TGTGCCAGCAGCGCCCAGGTGGCTGGGGCCAACGTCCTGACTTTC. This encodes CASSAQVAGANVLTF.

V usage is TRBV2 and J usage is TRBJ2-5, with D perhaps matching TRBD2 (5 bases). The CDR3 extends over 13 amino acids. V lost 6 bases and J 2 bases, leaving 10 bases between the germline ends. The germline V gene encodes CDR1 SNHLY and CDR2 FYNNEI. CDR3 DNA sequence: TGTGCCAGCAGGCGGGTGATGCAAGAGACCCAGTACTTC. Its protein product is CASRRVMQETQYF.

The rearrangement links TRBV11-2 to TRBJ1-2, with a tentative D call TRBD1 (6 bases). From germline, CDR1 is SGHAT and CDR2 FQNNGV. The CDR3 spans 15 residues. Between the trimmed V and J ends, which lost 3 bases and 4 bases, there was a span of 15 bases. The CDR3 DNA sequence: TGTGCCAGCAGCTTGACCGGGGGGGCCCCCTATGGCTACACCTTC. It yields the protein CASSLTGGAPYGYTF. Looking up the rest from reference TRBV11-2 and TRBJ1-2 gives the full variable domain: EAGVAQSPRYKIIEKRQSVAFWCNPISGHATLYWYQQILGQGPKLLIQFQNNGVVDDSQLPKDRFSAERLKGVDSTLKIQPAKLEDSAVYLCASSLTGGAPYGYTFGSGTRLTVV.

V usage is TRBV3-1 and J usage is TRBJ2-1; 7 nucleotides align to TRBD2. This CDR3 is 16 amino acids long. After removal of 1 base from V and 2 bases from J, the junction contained 5 bases not matched to a gene. The germline V gene encodes CDR1 LGHDT and CDR2 YNNKEL (reference sequence). CDR3 sequence: CASSQADGRPYNEQFF. For the CDR3, the DNA is TGTGCCAGCAGCCAAGCGGACGGGAGGCCCTACAATGAGCAGTTCTTC.

A few counts support this clonotype. The rearrangement joins TRBV7-9 to TRBJ1-6; TRBD1 agrees at 9 bases. The CDR3 extends over 14 amino acids. V gave up 4 bases and J gave up 10 bases; unmatched junction bases: 5. CDR1 and CDR2 (germline): SEHNR, FQNEAQ (reference sequence). The CDR3 DNA reads TGTGCCAGCAGCTCCGACAGGGGGAAGTCACCCCTCCACTTT. Its protein product is CASSSDRGKSPLHF.

This clonotype was seen a few times. DNA for the CDR3: TGCGCCAGCAGCAGGGGACTAGCGGGGACGGGTGAGCAGTACTTC. Amino acids: CASSRGLAGTGEQYF. The chain carries TRBV4-1 and TRBJ2-7, with 13 bases that match TRBD2. Germline V lookup: CDR1 MGHRA, CDR2 YSYEKL. This CDR3 region has 15 residues. The trim removed 5 bases at V and 7 bases at J, leaving 8 bases unmatched.